The TCR beta chain under discussion was sequenced for a study of PD-1 blockade in classical Hodgkin lymphoma. Findings of the study overall: Newly diagnosed patients were said to have less baseline TCR diversity than healthy donors did.

Documented time point: newly diagnosed, previously untreated cHL patient sample. Comment on this clone: Its cognate antigen is unknown.

Produced via immunoSEQ multiplex PCR; TCRdb's table is partial and in-frame only. The sample lists about 30,000 clones; approximately 93% were seen once. This clonotype originated in a human donor with classical Hodgkin lymphoma. Material: peripheral blood mononuclear cells (PBMCs).

CDR3 protein: CASSETSGRAGETQYF. In DNA form, the CDR3 reads TGTGCCAGCAGCGAGACTAGCGGGAGGGCCGGGGAGACCCAGTACTTC. The chain recombines TRBV9 with TRBJ2-5, with 14 bases aligning to TRBD2. Germline loops: CDR1 SGDLS, CDR2 YYNGEE. Trimming at V came to 3 bases and at J to 5 bases, leaving 6 bases not matched to a gene. There are 16 residues in the CDR3.